This record looks at one T cell receptor beta chain sequence and its context. What it binds is not known. The ends were cut back, 2 bases at V and 3 bases at J, with 8 bases in the middle. Germline-derived CDR1 and CDR2 are MDHEN and SYDVKM. The CDR3 extends over 14 amino acids. Libraries were prepared by immunoSEQ multiplex PCR; TCRdb keeps only in-frame clonotypes and omits some of them. This table holds over 200,000 clones, less than 95% found once. These data come from a study of cytomegalovirus exposure and HLA in healthy donors. The study's findings and limits: Confirmation was obtained in vitro that three CMV-associated chains are specific for CMV antigens.

Sequencing input: PBMCs. The clonotype comes from a woman between 25 and 40 years old in good health and CMV-seronegative. V usage is TRBV28 and J usage is TRBJ2-1; TRBD1 is a possible D gene (7 bases). The DNA for the CDR3 is TGTGCCAGCAGTTTACAGGGGGGCTACAATGAGCAGTTCTTC. Translation gives CASSLQGGYNEQFF.